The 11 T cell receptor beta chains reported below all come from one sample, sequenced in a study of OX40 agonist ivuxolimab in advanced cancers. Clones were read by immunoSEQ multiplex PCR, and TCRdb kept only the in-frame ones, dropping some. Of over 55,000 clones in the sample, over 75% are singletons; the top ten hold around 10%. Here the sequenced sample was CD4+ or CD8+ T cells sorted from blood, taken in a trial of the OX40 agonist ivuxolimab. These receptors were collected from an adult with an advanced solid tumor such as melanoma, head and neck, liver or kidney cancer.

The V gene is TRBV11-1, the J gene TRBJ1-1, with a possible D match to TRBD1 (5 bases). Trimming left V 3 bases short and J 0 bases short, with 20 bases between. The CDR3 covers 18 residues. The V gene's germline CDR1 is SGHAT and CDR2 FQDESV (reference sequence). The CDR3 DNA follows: TGTGCCAGCAGCTTGGGATTTGGAGGGACCCCCATGAACACTGAAGCTTTCTTT. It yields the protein CASSLGFGGTPMNTEAFF.

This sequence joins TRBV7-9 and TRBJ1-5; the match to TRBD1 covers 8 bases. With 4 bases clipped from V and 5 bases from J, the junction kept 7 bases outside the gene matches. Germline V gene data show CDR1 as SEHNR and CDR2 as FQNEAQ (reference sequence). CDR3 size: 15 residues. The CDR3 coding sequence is TGTGCCAGCAGCTCGGACAGGGAAGAGGATCAGCCCCAGCATTTT. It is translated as CASSSDREEDQPQHF.

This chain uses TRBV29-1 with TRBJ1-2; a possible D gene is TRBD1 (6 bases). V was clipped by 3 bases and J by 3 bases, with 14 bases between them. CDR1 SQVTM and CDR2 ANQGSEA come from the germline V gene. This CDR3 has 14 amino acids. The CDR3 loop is CSVEAGDLDYGYTF. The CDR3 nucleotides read TGCAGCGTTGAGGCAGGGGACTTGGACTATGGCTACACCTTC. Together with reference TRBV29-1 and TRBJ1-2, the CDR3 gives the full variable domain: SAVISQKPSRDICQRGTSLTIQCQVDSQVTMMFWYRQQPGQSLTLIATANQGSEATYESGFVIDKFPISRPNLTFSTLTVSNMSPEDSSIYLCSVEAGDLDYGYTFGSGTRLTVV.

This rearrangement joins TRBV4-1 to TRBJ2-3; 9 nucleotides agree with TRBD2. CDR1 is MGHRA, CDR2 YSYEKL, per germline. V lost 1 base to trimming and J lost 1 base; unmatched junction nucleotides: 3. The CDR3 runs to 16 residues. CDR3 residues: CASSQGWTSGTDTQYF. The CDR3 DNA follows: TGCGCCAGCAGCCAAGGTTGGACTAGCGGCACAGATACGCAGTATTTT.

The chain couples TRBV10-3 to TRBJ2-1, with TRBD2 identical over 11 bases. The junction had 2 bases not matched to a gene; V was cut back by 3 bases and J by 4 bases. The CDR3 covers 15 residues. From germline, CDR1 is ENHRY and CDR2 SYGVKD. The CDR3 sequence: CAISEGTSGYNEQFF. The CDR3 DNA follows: TGTGCCATCAGTGAAGGGACTAGCGGATACAATGAGCAGTTCTTC.

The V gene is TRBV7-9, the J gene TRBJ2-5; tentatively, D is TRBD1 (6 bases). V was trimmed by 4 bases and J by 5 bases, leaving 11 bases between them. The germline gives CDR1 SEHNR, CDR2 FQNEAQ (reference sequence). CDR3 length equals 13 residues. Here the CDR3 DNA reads TGTGCCAGCAGCTCAGGGGTCGGGGAGACCCAGTACTTC. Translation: CASSSGVGETQYF. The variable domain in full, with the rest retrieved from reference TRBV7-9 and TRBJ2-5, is DTGVSQNPRHKITKRGQNVTFRCDPISEHNRLYWYRQTLGQGPEFLTYFQNEAQLEKSRLLSDRFSAERPKGSFSTLEIQRTEQGDSAMYLCASSSGVGETQYFGPGTRLLVL.

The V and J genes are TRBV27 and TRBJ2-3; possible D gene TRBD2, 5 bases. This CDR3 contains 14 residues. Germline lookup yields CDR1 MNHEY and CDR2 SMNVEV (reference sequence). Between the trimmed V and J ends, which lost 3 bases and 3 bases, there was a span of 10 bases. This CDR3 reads CASSFARDTDTQYF. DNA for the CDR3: TGTGCCAGCAGTTTTGCGAGGGATACAGATACGCAGTATTTT.

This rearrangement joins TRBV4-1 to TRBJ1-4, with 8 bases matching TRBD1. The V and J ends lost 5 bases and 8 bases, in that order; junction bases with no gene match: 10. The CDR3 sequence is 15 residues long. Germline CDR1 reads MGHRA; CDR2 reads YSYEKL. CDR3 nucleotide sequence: TGCGCCAGCAGCTCCCGACAGGGGTTTGAAGAAAAACTGTTTTTT. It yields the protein CASSSRQGFEEKLFF.

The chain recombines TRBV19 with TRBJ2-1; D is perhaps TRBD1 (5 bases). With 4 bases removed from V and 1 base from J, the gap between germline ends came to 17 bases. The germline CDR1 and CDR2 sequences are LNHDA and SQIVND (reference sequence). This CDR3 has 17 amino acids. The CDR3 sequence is CASSRVWKTESYNEQFF. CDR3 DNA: TGTGCCAGTAGTAGAGTTTGGAAGACAGAATCCTACAATGAGCAGTTCTTC.

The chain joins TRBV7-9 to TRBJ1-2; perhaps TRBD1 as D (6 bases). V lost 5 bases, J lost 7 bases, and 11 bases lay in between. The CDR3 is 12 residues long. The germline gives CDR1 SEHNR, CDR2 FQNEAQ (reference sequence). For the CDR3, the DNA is TGTGCCAGCAGCCCTGGGGGCGGTGGCTACACCTTC. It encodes CASSPGGGGYTF.

Here the CDR3 reads CASSSWGEETQYF. In nucleotides, the CDR3 is TGTGCCAGCAGTTCCTGGGGGGAGGAGACCCAGTACTTC. The chain is built from TRBV27 and TRBJ2-5, with D possibly TRBD2 on 6 matching bases. The CDR3 runs to 13 residues. The germline V gene has CDR1 MNHEY and CDR2 SMNVEV (reference sequence). V was clipped by 4 bases and J by 5 bases, with 11 bases between them.